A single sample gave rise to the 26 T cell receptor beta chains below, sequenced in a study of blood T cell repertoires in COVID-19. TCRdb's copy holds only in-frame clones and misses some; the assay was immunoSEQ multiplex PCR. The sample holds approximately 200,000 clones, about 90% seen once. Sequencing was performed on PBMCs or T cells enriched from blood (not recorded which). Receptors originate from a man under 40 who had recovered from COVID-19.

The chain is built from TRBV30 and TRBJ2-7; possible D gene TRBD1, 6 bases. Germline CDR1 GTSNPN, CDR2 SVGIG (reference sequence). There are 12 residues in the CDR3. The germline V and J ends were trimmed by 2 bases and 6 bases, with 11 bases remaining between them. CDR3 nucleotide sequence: TGTGCCTGGAGTACAGGGATAAGCGAGCAGTACTTC. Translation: CAWSTGISEQYF. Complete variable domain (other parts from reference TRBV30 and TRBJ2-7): SQTIHQWPATLVQPVGSPLSLECTVEGTSNPNLYWYRQAAGRGLQLLFYSVGIGQISSEVPQNLSASRPQDRQFILSSKKLLLSDSGFYLCAWSTGISEQYFGPGTRLTVT.

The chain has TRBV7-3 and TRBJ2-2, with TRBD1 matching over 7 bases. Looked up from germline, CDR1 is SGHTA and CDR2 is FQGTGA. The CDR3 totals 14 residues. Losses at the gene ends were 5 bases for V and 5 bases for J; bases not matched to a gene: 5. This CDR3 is CASSTGAQTGELFF. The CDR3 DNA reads TGTGCCAGCAGCACAGGGGCCCAGACCGGGGAGCTGTTTTTT.

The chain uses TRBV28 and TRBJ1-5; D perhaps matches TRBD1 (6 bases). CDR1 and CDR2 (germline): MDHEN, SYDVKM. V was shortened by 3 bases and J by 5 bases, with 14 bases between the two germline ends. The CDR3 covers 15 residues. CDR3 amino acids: CASSLGGRGYQPQHF. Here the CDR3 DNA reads TGTGCCAGCAGTTTGGGGGGGCGCGGGTATCAGCCCCAGCATTTT.

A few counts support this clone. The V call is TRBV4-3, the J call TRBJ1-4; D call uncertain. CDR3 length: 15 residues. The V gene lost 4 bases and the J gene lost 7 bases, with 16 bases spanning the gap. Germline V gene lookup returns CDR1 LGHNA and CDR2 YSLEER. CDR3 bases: TGCGCCAGCAGCCCGGAATTAATCCGAGGTGAAAAACTGTTTTTT. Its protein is CASSPELIRGEKLFF.

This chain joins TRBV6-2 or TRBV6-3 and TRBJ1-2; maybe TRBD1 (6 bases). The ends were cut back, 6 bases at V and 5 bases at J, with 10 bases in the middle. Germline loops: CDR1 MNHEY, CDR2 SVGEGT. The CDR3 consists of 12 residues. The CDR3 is CASSQQGYGYTF. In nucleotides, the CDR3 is TGTGCCAGCAGCCAACAGGGTTATGGCTACACCTTC.

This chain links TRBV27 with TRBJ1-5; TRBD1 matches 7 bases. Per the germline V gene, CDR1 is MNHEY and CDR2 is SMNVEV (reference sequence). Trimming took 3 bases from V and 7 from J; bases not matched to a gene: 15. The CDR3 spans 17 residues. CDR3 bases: TGTGCCAGCAGTTTGGGCTCACAGGGGAGATCAGGCCAGCCCCAGCATTTT. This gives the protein CASSLGSQGRSGQPQHF.

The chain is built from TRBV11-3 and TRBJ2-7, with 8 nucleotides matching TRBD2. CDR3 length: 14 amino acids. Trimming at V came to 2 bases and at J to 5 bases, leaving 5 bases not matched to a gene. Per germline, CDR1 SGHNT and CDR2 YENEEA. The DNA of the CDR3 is TGTGCCAGCAGCTTAAGCGGCGGGAGGAACGAGCAGTACTTC. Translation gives CASSLSGGRNEQYF.

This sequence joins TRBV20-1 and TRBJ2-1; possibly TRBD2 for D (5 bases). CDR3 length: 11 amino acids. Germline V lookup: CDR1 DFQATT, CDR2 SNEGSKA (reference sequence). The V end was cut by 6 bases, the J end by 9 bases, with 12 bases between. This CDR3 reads CSAVGVGEQFF. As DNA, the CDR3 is TGCAGTGCAGTCGGGGTGGGTGAGCAGTTCTTC.

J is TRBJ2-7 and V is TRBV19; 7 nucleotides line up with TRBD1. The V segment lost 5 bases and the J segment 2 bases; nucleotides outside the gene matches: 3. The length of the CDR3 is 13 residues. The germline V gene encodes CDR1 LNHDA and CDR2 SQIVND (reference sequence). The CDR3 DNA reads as TGTGCCAGTAGTGAGCAGGGGGCCTACGAGCAGTACTTC. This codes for CASSEQGAYEQYF.

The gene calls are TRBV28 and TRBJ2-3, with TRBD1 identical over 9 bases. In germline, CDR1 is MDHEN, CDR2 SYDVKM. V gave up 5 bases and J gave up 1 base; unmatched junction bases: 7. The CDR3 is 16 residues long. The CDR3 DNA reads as TGTGCCAGCAGTCCCCTCTACAGGGGGCGCACAGATACGCAGTATTTT. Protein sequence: CASSPLYRGRTDTQYF. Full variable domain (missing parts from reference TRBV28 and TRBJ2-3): DVKVTQSSRYLVKRTGEKVFLECVQDMDHENMFWYRQDPGLGLRLIYFSYDVKMKEKGDIPEGYSVSREKKERFSLILESASTNQTSMYLCASSPLYRGRTDTQYFGPGTRLTVL.

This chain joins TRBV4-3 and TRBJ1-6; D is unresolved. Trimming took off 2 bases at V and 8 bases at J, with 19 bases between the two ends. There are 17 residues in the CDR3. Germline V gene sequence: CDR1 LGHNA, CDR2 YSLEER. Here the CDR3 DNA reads TGCGCCAGCAGCCAACGTTATTTCGGGAATAGGGATTCACCCCTCCACTTT. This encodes CASSQRYFGNRDSPLHF.

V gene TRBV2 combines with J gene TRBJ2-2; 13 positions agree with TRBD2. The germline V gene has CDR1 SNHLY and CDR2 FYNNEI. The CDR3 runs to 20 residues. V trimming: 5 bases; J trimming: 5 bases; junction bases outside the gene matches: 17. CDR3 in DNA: TGTGCCAGCAGTTTAGACTGGGACGGACTAGCGGGAGTGGTAACCGGGGAGCTGTTTTTT. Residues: CASSLDWDGLAGVVTGELFF.

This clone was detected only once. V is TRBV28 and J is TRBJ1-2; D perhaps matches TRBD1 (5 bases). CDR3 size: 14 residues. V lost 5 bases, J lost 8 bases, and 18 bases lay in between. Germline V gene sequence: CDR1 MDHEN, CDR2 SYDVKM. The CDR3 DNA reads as TGTGCCAGCAGTCCTACGAGTGATTGGGGCGGCTACACCTTC. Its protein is CASSPTSDWGGYTF.

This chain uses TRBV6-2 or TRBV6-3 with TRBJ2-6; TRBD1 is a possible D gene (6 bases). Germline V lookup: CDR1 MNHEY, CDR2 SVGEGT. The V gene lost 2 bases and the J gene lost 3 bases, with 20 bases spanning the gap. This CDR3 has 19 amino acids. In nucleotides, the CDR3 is TGTGCCAGCAGTTACCCGACAACCCCAACAGGGAGTGGGGCCAACGTCCTGACTTTC. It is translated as CASSYPTTPTGSGANVLTF.

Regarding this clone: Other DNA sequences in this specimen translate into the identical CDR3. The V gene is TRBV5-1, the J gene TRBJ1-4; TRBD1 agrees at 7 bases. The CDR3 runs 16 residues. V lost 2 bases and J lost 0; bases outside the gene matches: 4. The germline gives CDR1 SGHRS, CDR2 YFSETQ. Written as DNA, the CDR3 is TGCGCCAGCAGCTTAGGAGACAGGGCAACTAATGAAAAACTGTTTTTT. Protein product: CASSLGDRATNEKLFF.

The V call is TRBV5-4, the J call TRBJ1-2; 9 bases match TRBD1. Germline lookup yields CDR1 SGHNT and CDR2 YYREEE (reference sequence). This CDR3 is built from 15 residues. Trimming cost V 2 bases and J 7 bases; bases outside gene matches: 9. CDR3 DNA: TGTGCCAGCAGCTTACCGGGACAGGGAGTGAGTGGCTACACCTTC. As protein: CASSLPGQGVSGYTF.

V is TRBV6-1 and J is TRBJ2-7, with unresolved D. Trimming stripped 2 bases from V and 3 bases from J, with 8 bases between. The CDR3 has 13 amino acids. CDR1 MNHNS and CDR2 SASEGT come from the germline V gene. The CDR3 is CASSENSFYEQYF. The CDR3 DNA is TGTGCCAGCAGTGAAAACAGCTTCTACGAGCAGTACTTC.

Written as DNA, the CDR3 is TGCGCCAGCAGCTTGGCGTCGGGGGGTCCAGATACGCAGTATTTT. Protein sequence: CASSLASGGPDTQYF. V is TRBV5-1 and J is TRBJ2-3, with 7 bases aligning to TRBD2. CDR1 and CDR2 from the germline V gene are SGHRS and YFSETQ. V was pared by 0 bases and J by 4 bases, with 5 bases of the junction left unmatched. This CDR3 has 15 amino acids.

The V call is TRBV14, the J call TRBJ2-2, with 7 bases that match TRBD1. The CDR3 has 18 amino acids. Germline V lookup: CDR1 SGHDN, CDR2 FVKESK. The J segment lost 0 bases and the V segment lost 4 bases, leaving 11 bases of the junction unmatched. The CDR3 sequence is CASSPYSGQTTNTGELFF. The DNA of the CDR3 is TGTGCCAGCAGCCCCTATTCGGGACAGACAACGAACACCGGGGAGCTGTTTTTT.

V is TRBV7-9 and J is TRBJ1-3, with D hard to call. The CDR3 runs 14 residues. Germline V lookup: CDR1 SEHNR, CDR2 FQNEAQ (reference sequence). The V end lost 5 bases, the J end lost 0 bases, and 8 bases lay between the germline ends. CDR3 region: CASSPAGSGNTIYF. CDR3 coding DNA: TGTGCCAGCAGCCCCGCCGGCTCTGGAAACACCATATATTTT.

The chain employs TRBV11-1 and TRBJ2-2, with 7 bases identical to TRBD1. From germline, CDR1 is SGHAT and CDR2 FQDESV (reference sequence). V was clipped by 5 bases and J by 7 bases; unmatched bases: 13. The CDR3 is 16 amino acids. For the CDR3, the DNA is TGTGCCAGCAGCCCTGGACCCAGGGGGTCACACGGGGAGCTGTTTTTT. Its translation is CASSPGPRGSHGELFF.

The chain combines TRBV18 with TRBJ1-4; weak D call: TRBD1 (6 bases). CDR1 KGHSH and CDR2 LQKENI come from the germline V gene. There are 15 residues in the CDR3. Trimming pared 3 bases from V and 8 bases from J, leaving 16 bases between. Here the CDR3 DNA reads TGTGCCAGCTCACCGCGCGGAGGGGGGGAGGAAAAACTGTTTTTT. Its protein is CASSPRGGGEEKLFF.

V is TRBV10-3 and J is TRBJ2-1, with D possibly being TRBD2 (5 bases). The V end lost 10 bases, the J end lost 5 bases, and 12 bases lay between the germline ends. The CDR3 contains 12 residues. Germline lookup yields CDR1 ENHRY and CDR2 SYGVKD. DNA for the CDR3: TGTGCCACGGGAAGGGAAAACAATGAGCAGTTCTTC. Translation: CATGRENNEQFF.

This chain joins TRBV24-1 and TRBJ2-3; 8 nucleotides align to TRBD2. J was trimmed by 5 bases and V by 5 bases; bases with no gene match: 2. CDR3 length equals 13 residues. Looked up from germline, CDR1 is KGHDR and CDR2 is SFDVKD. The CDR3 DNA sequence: TGTGCCACCAGTGCGGGGGGGCAAGATACGCAGTATTTT. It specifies CATSAGGQDTQYF.

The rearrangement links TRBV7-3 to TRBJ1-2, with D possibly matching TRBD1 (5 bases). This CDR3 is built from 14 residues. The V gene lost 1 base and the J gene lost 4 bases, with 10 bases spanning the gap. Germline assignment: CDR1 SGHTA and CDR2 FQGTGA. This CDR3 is CASSLSRDSYGYTF. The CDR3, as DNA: TGTGCCAGCAGCTTAAGTAGGGACTCCTATGGCTACACCTTC.

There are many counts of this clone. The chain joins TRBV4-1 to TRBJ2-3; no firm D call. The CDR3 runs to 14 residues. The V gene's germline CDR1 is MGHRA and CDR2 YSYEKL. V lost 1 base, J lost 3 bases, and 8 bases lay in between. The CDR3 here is CASSQGAFTDTQYF. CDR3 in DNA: TGCGCCAGCAGCCAAGGGGCCTTTACAGATACGCAGTATTTT.